Each of the 28 T cell receptor beta chains below was sequenced from the same sample in a study of blood T cell repertoires in COVID-19. Using immunoSEQ multiplex PCR, the repertoire was profiled, and TCRdb retains in-frame clones only, with some absent. The data show about 180,000 clones, about 80% seen once. Sequenced: PBMCs or T cells enriched from blood (not recorded which). The receptors come from a man in his sixties who had been exposed to COVID-19.

The rearrangement uses TRBV12-5 and TRBJ2-2; perhaps TRBD1 as D (6 bases). From germline, CDR1 is LGHNT and CDR2 FRNRAP. This CDR3 comprises 16 residues. Between the trimmed V and J ends, which lost 6 bases and 1 base, there was a span of 15 bases. CDR3 region: CASGPLPGQNTGELFF. CDR3 bases: TGTGCTAGTGGACCCCTTCCGGGACAGAACACCGGGGAGCTGTTTTTT.

The chain employs TRBV5-4 and TRBJ2-5, with 9 bases that match TRBD2. Germline CDR1 is SGHNT and CDR2 is YYREEE (reference sequence). CDR3 length: 14 amino acids. Losses at the gene ends were 5 bases for V and 4 bases for J; bases not matched to a gene: 6. The CDR3 is CASSFPSGIETQYF. The CDR3 region has the DNA TGTGCCAGCAGTTTCCCTAGCGGGATAGAGACCCAGTACTTC.

The rearrangement uses TRBV5-4 and TRBJ2-3, with 10 bases matching TRBD2. J lost 5 bases, V lost 5 bases, and 11 bases had no gene match. CDR1 and CDR2 (germline): SGHNT, YYREEE (reference sequence). There are 16 residues in the CDR3. The CDR3: CASSPTRLAGVDTQYF. The CDR3 bases are TGTGCCAGCAGTCCGACGCGGCTAGCGGGAGTAGATACGCAGTATTTT.

The rearrangement links TRBV28 to TRBJ2-7, with a weak D call TRBD1 (6 bases). Germline V gene sequence: CDR1 MDHEN, CDR2 SYDVKM. Trimming cost V 4 bases and J 10 bases, with 14 bases left between them. The CDR3 totals 12 residues. The DNA of the CDR3 is TGTGCCAGCAGTTCGCCACAGGGCAGACAGTACTTC. Translating it yields CASSSPQGRQYF. The complete variable domain, with remaining parts taken from reference TRBV28 and TRBJ2-7, reads DVKVTQSSRYLVKRTGEKVFLECVQDMDHENMFWYRQDPGLGLRLIYFSYDVKMKEKGDIPEGYSVSREKKERFSLILESASTNQTSMYLCASSSPQGRQYFGPGTRLTVT.

The rearrangement joins TRBV18 to TRBJ2-1; D is unclear. The CDR3 is made up of 15 amino acids. V gave up 8 bases and J gave up 0 bases, with 14 bases separating them. Germline CDR1 reads KGHSH; CDR2 reads LQKENI. CDR3 loop: CASLRTGSSYNEQFF. Here the CDR3 DNA reads TGTGCCAGCCTTAGAACGGGTAGCTCCTACAATGAGCAGTTCTTC.

V and J are TRBV27 and TRBJ2-7, with no clear D. With 5 bases removed from V and 0 bases from J, the gap between germline ends came to 14 bases. This CDR3 region has 15 residues. The germline gives CDR1 MNHEY, CDR2 SMNVEV (reference sequence). As DNA, the CDR3 is TGTGCCAGCAGTCCCCGGAGATCTACCTCCTACGAGCAGTACTTC. Encoded protein: CASSPRRSTSYEQYF.

This clone was seen once. The rearrangement uses TRBV5-1 and TRBJ2-1, with D possibly matching TRBD2 (6 bases). The CDR3 runs 15 residues. V gave up 3 bases and J gave up 2 bases, with 12 bases separating them. Germline CDR1 reads SGHRS; CDR2 reads YFSETQ. The CDR3 DNA follows: TGCGCCAGCAGCTCGGGACTCCTTCCCTACAATGAGCAGTTCTTC. Amino acids: CASSSGLLPYNEQFF.

The chain employs TRBV30 and TRBJ1-1, with D possibly TRBD1 on 5 matching bases. Trimming left V 5 bases short and J 4 bases short, with 8 bases between. Germline V lookup: CDR1 GTSNPN, CDR2 SVGIG (reference sequence). The CDR3 runs to 11 residues. CDR3 in amino acids: CAWDTGTEAFF. The CDR3, as DNA: TGTGCCTGGGACACAGGCACTGAAGCTTTCTTT.

This clone occurred a few times. This chain links TRBV9 with TRBJ1-2, with 9 bases fitting TRBD1. The V gene's germline CDR1 is SGDLS and CDR2 YYNGEE. There are 14 residues in the CDR3. After removal of 3 bases from V and 7 bases from J, the junction contained 7 bases not matched to a gene. In nucleotides, the CDR3 is TGTGCCAGCAGCGGGTGGACAGGGGCTGGTGGCTACACCTTC. Its protein is CASSGWTGAGGYTF.

J is TRBJ2-7 and V is TRBV4-1; possibly TRBD2 for D (6 bases). V lost 2 bases and J lost 4, with 15 bases in between. Germline-derived CDR1 and CDR2 are MGHRA and YSYEKL. The CDR3 covers 15 residues. The CDR3, as DNA: TGCGCCAGCAGCCAAAACGTCGGGGCGGGGTACGAGCAGTACTTC. It translates to CASSQNVGAGYEQYF.

The chain has TRBV18 and TRBJ1-3; 8 bases are a match to TRBD1. V was pared by 2 bases and J by 3 bases, with 6 bases of the junction left unmatched. The CDR3 has 16 residues. CDR1 KGHSH and CDR2 LQKENI come from the germline V gene. This chain's CDR3 is CASSPYQGAGGNTIYF. The CDR3 DNA sequence: TGTGCCAGCTCACCATACCAGGGGGCAGGTGGAAACACCATATATTTT.

This clone turned up a few times. The rearrangement joins TRBV24-1 to TRBJ1-1, with D perhaps TRBD1 (5 bases). This CDR3 contains 13 residues. CDR1 and CDR2 (germline): KGHDR, SFDVKD. The V gene lost 4 bases and the J gene lost 6 bases, with 11 bases spanning the gap. The CDR3 DNA follows: TGTGCCACCAGTGACTCGACAGTCGCTGAAGCTTTCTTT. It codes for CATSDSTVAEAFF.

This clone has more than one count but fewer than ten. This chain uses TRBV7-9 with TRBJ2-7; 9 bases agree with TRBD2. The CDR3 runs to 15 residues. Per germline, CDR1 SEHNR and CDR2 FQNEAQ (reference sequence). Trimming took 2 bases from V and 6 from J; bases not matched to a gene: 8. This chain's CDR3 is CASSLHAGGPTEQYF. The DNA for the CDR3 is TGTGCCAGCAGCTTACATGCGGGAGGGCCGACCGAGCAGTACTTC. The variable domain in full, with the rest retrieved from reference TRBV7-9 and TRBJ2-7, is DTGVSQNPRHKITKRGQNVTFRCDPISEHNRLYWYRQTLGQGPEFLTYFQNEAQLEKSRLLSDRFSAERPKGSFSTLEIQRTEQGDSAMYLCASSLHAGGPTEQYFGPGTRLTVT.

This clone was observed a single time. The V gene is TRBV24-1, the J gene TRBJ2-3, with 7 bases matching TRBD2. The CDR3 is made up of 16 amino acids. The germline gives CDR1 KGHDR, CDR2 SFDVKD. V was clipped by 4 bases and J by 0 bases; unmatched bases: 6. CDR3 bases: TGTGCCACCAGTGACCCTAGCGGACCTAGCACAGATACGCAGTATTTT. It translates to CATSDPSGPSTDTQYF.

The J gene is TRBJ1-6, the V gene TRBV6-5, with D possibly TRBD1 on 6 matching bases. The germline V and J ends were trimmed by 2 bases and 5 bases, with 10 bases remaining between them. This CDR3 is built from 15 residues. Germline CDR1 and CDR2: MNHEY and SVGAGI. In nucleotides, the CDR3 is TGTGCCAGCAGTTACCTCGCAGGGGATAATTCACCCCTCCACTTT. Protein: CASSYLAGDNSPLHF.

The chain joins TRBV28 to TRBJ1-1, with D possibly matching TRBD1 (6 bases). This CDR3 has 15 residues. Looked up from germline, CDR1 is MDHEN and CDR2 is SYDVKM. The ends were cut back, 6 bases at V and 5 bases at J, with 19 bases in the middle. The DNA of the CDR3 is TGTGCCAGCAGACCTCGACAGGTGGTCGTGACTGAAGCTTTCTTT. It yields the protein CASRPRQVVVTEAFF.

This clone is a singleton in its sample. V usage is TRBV18 and J usage is TRBJ2-7; a possible D gene is TRBD1 (5 bases). This CDR3 has 14 amino acids. With 4 bases removed from V and 2 bases from J, the gap between germline ends came to 12 bases. Germline CDR1 reads KGHSH; CDR2 reads LQKENI. The CDR3 loop is CASSQGLVPYEQYF. In DNA, the CDR3 is TGTGCCAGCTCACAGGGGCTTGTTCCCTACGAGCAGTACTTC. The entire variable domain, with the rest obtained from reference TRBV18 and TRBJ2-7, is as follows: NAGVMQNPRHLVRRRGQEARLRCSPMKGHSHVYWYRQLPEEGLKFMVYLQKENIIDESGMPKERFSAEFPKEGPSILRIQQVVRGDSAAYFCASSQGLVPYEQYFGPGTRLTVT.

This clone has a handful of counts. V and J are TRBV12-1 and TRBJ1-5. TRBV12-1 is assigned pseudogene status. The CDR3 has 14 residues. CDR3 DNA: TGTGCCAGCAGCGCTAGGCAGCTCAATCAGCCCCAGCATTTT. Translation gives CASSARQLNQPQHF.

The chain has TRBV27 and TRBJ2-7, with 8 bases matching TRBD1. The CDR3 has 14 residues. The germline gives CDR1 MNHEY, CDR2 SMNVEV (reference sequence). The trim removed 5 bases at V and 6 bases at J, leaving 9 bases unmatched. The CDR3 DNA reads as TGTGCCAGCAGTGCCGGGACAGGTACGGGCGAGCAGTACTTC. Its protein is CASSAGTGTGEQYF.

The V gene is TRBV7-2, the J gene TRBJ2-7; the D gene is possibly TRBD2 (5 bases). The V gene's germline CDR1 is SGHTA and CDR2 FQGNSA. Trimming removed 3 bases from V and 3 bases from J, with 9 bases in between. The length of the CDR3 is 13 residues. The CDR3 bases are TGTGCCAGCAGCTTCGGGGTTGTCTACGAGCAGTACTTC. It codes for CASSFGVVYEQYF.

The chain links TRBV13 to TRBJ2-1; TRBD2 agrees at 8 bases. Germline CDR1 is PRHDT and CDR2 is FYEKMQ (reference sequence). Trimming took 0 bases from V and 8 from J; bases not matched to a gene: 6. The CDR3 is made up of 15 amino acids. The CDR3 here is CASSLGGRAGDEQFF. Written as DNA, the CDR3 is TGTGCCAGCAGCTTAGGCGGGAGGGCTGGGGATGAGCAGTTCTTC.

This clone was detected only once. The genes are TRBV9 and TRBJ2-2; weak D call: TRBD1 (6 bases). V lost 3 bases and J lost 1, with 22 bases in between. CDR3 length: 19 amino acids. Germline CDR1 is SGDLS and CDR2 is YYNGEE. The DNA for the CDR3 is TGTGCCAGCAGCGGGGGGACAAGGAAGGGACGGTTGAACACCGGGGAGCTGTTTTTT. Encoded protein: CASSGGTRKGRLNTGELFF. The variable domain in full, completed from reference TRBV9 and TRBJ2-2, reads DSGVTQTPKHLITATGQRVTLRCSPRSGDLSVYWYQQSLDQGLQFLIQYYNGEERAKGNILERFSAQQFPDLHSELNLSSLELGDSALYFCASSGGTRKGRLNTGELFFGEGSRLTVL.

The rearrangement links TRBV9 to TRBJ2-2; TRBD1 matches at 8 bases. The CDR3 has 18 amino acids. The germline V gene encodes CDR1 SGDLS and CDR2 YYNGEE. V was pared by 0 bases and J by 3 bases, with 10 bases of the junction left unmatched. CDR3 DNA sequence: TGTGCCAGCAGCGTAGGTGCCAGGGGGCGACTTTACACCGGGGAGCTGTTTTTT. Its translation is CASSVGARGRLYTGELFF. Drawing the rest from reference TRBV9 and TRBJ2-2, the complete variable domain is DSGVTQTPKHLITATGQRVTLRCSPRSGDLSVYWYQQSLDQGLQFLIQYYNGEERAKGNILERFSAQQFPDLHSELNLSSLELGDSALYFCASSVGARGRLYTGELFFGEGSRLTVL.

CDR3 sequence (DNA): TGTGCCTGGAGTGTTCTGAACACCGGGGAGCTGTTTTTT. As protein: CAWSVLNTGELFF. This sequence joins TRBV30 and TRBJ2-2; D gene uncertain. The CDR3 sequence is 13 residues long. V lost 0 bases, J lost 1 base, and 3 bases lay in between. Germline V CDR1 and CDR2: GTSNPN, SVGIG (reference sequence).

In this sample, this clone turned up once. The chain combines TRBV6-6 with TRBJ2-7; D perhaps matches TRBD1 (8 bases). Between the trimmed V and J ends, which lost 7 bases and 0 bases, there was a span of 16 bases. CDR1 and CDR2 from the germline V gene are MNHNY and SVGAGI (reference sequence). CDR3 length: 15 amino acids. CDR3 region: CASILGGTGSYEQYF. The CDR3 DNA is TGTGCCAGCATCCTCGGGGGGACAGGCTCCTACGAGCAGTACTTC.

CDR3 bases: TGCAGCGTTGTCCTAGCGGCCGATGAGCAGTTCTTC. The encoded protein is CSVVLAADEQFF. The V call is TRBV29-1, the J call TRBJ2-1; 7 positions agree with TRBD2. The germline gives CDR1 SQVTM, CDR2 ANQGSEA. The CDR3 has 12 residues. The V gene end was trimmed by 4 bases and the J gene end by 8 bases; junction bases not matched to a gene: 5.

V usage is TRBV28 and J usage is TRBJ2-7; TRBD1 matches 11 bases. J lost 2 bases, V lost 6 bases, and 12 bases had no gene match. CDR3 length: 17 residues. Germline V gives CDR1 MDHEN, CDR2 SYDVKM. This CDR3 reads CASRKHSMGQGAYEQYF. CDR3 sequence (DNA): TGTGCCAGCAGAAAACACTCAATGGGACAGGGGGCCTACGAGCAGTACTTC.

This chain joins TRBV3-1 (or the pseudogene TRBV3-2) and TRBJ2-2, with 8 positions matching TRBD1. CDR1 LGHDT and CDR2 YNNKEL come from the germline V gene (reference sequence). V trimming: 1 base; J trimming: 4 bases; junction bases outside the gene matches: 2. The CDR3 totals 15 residues. The CDR3 DNA follows: TGTGCCAGCAGCCAAGGGGACAGGTCCACCGGGGAGCTGTTTTTT. Translation gives CASSQGDRSTGELFF.